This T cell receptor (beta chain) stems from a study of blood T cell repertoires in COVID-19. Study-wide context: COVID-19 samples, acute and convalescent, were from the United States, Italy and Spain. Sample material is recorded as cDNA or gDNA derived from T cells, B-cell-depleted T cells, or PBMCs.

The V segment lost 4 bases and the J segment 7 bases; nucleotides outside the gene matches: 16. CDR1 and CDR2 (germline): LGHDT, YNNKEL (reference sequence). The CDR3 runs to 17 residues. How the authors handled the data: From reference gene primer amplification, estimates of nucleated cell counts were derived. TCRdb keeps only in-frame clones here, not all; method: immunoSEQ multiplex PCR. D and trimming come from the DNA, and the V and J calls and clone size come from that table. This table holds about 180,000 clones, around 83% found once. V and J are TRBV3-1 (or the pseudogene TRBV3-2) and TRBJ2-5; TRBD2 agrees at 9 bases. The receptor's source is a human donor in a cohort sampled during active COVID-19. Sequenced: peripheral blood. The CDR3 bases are TGTGCCAGCAGCCCCCTACCGGGACAGCTTAGCGGGGGGACCCAGTACTTC. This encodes CASSPLPGQLSGGTQYF.